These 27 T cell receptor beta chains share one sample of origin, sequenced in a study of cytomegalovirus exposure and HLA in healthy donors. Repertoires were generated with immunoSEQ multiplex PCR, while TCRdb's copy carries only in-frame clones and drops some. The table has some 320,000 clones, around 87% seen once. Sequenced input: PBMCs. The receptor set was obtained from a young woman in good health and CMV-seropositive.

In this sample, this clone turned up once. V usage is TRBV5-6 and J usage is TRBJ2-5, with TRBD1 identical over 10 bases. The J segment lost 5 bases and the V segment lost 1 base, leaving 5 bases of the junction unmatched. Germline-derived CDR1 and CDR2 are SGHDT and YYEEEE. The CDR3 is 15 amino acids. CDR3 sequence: CASSLMTGGRETQYF. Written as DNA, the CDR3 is TGTGCCAGCAGCTTGATGACAGGGGGCCGGGAGACCCAGTACTTC.

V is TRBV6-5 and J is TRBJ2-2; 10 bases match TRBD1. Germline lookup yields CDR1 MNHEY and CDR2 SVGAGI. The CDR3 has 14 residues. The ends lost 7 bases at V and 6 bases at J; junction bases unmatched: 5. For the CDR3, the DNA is TGTGCCAGCATCCGACAGGGGGCGCCCGGGGAGCTGTTTTTT. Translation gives CASIRQGAPGELFF.

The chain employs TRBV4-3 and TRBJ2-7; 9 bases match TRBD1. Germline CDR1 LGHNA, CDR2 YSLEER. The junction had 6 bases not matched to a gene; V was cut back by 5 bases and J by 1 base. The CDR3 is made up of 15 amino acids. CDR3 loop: CASSYRDRASYEQYF. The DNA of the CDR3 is TGCGCCAGCAGCTACCGGGACAGGGCTTCCTACGAGCAGTACTTC.

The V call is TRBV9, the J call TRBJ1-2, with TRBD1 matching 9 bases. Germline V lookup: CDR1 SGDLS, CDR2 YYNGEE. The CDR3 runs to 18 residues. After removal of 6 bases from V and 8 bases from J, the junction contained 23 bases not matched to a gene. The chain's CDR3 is CASTKAGLGQGNLYGYTF. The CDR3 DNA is TGTGCCAGCACCAAGGCGGGCCTGGGACAGGGAAATTTATACGGCTACACCTTC. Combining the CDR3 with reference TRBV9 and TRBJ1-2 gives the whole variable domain DSGVTQTPKHLITATGQRVTLRCSPRSGDLSVYWYQQSLDQGLQFLIQYYNGEERAKGNILERFSAQQFPDLHSELNLSSLELGDSALYFCASTKAGLGQGNLYGYTFGSGTRLTVV.

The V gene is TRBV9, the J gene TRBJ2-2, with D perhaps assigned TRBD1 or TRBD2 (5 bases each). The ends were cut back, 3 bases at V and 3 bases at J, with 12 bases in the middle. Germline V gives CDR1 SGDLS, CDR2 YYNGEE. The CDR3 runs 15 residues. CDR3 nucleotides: TGTGCCAGCAGCGCGGGACCGGAGGACACCGGGGAGCTGTTTTTT. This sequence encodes CASSAGPEDTGELFF.

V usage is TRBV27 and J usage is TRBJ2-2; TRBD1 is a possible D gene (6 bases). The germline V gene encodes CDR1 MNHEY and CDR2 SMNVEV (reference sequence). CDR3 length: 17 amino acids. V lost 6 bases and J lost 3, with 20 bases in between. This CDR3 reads CASSFGQGSGDTGELFF. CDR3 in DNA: TGTGCCAGCAGCTTCGGGCAGGGGTCGGGTGACACCGGGGAGCTGTTTTTT.

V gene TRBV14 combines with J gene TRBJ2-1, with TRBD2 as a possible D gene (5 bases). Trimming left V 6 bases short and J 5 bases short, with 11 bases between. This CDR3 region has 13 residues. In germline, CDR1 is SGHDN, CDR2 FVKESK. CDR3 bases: TGTGCCAGCAGTAAACTAGAAAACAATGAGCAGTTCTTC. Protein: CASSKLENNEQFF.

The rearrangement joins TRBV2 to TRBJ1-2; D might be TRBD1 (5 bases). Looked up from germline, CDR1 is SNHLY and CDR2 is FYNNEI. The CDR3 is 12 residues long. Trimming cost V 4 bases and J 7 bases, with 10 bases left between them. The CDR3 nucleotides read TGTGCCAGCAGTGTTCGACAGTTTGGCTACACCTTC. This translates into CASSVRQFGYTF. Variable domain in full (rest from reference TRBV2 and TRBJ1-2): EPEVTQTPSHQVTQMGQEVILRCVPISNHLYFYWYRQILGQKVEFLVSFYNNEISEKSEIFDDQFSVERPDGSNFTLKIRSTKLEDSAMYFCASSVRQFGYTFGSGTRLTVV.

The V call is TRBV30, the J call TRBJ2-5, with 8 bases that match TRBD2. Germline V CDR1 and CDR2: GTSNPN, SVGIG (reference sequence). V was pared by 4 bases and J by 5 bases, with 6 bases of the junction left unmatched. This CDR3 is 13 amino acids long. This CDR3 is CAWNYGGAETQYF. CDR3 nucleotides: TGTGCCTGGAATTACGGGGGGGCCGAGACCCAGTACTTC.

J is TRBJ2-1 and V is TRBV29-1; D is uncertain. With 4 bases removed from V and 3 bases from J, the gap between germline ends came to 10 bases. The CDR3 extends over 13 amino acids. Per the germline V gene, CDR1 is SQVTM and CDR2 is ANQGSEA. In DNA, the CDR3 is TGCAGCGTTGGTGGCGACATCTACAATGAGCAGTTCTTC. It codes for CSVGGDIYNEQFF.

CDR3 bases: TGTGCCTGGAGTCGGTGGCAGGGCACCACAGATACGCAGTATTTT. Translating it yields CAWSRWQGTTDTQYF. The chain recombines TRBV30 with TRBJ2-3; D perhaps matches TRBD1 (5 bases). The CDR3 has 15 residues. Germline-derived CDR1 and CDR2 are GTSNPN and SVGIG (reference sequence). V lost 2 bases and J 2 bases, leaving 14 bases between the germline ends.

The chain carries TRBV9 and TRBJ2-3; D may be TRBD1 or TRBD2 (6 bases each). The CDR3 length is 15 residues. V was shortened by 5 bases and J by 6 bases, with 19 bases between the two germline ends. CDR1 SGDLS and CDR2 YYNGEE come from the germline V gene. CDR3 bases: TGTGCCAGCAGTCCTTCGGAGGGGGGCATGGATACGCAGTATTTT. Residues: CASSPSEGGMDTQYF.

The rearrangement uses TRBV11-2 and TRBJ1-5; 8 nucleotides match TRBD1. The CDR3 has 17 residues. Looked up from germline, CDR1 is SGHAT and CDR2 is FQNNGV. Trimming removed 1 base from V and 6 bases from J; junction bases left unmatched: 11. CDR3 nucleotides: TGTGCCAGCAGCTTAGGGTTACGACAGGGGTCGTCTCAGCCCCAGCATTTT. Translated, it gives CASSLGLRQGSSQPQHF.

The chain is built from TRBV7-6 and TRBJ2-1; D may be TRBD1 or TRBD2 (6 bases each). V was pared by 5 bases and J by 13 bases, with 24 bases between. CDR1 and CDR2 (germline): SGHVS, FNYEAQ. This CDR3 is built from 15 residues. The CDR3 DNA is TGTGCCAGCAGCCCGAAGGAGGGGGGAATTCTGCGTCAGTTCTTC. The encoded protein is CASSPKEGGILRQFF. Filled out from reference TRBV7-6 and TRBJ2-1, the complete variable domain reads GAGVSQSPRYKVTKRGQDVALRCDPISGHVSLYWYRQALGQGPEFLTYFNYEAQQDKSGLPNDRFSAERPEGSISTLTIQRTEQRDSAMYRCASSPKEGGILRQFFGPGTRLTVL.

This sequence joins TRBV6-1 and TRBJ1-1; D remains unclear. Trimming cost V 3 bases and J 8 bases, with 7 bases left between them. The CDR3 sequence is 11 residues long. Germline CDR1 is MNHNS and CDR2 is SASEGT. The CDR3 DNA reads TGTGCCAGCAGTGAGGGCTTGGAAGCTTTCTTT. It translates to CASSEGLEAFF.

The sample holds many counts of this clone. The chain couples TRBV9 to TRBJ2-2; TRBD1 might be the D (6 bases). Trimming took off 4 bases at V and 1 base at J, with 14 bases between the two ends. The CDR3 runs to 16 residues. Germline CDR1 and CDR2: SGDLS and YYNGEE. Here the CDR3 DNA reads TGTGCCAGCAGCTTCTCCAGGGGAGTGAACACCGGGGAGCTGTTTTTT. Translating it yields CASSFSRGVNTGELFF.

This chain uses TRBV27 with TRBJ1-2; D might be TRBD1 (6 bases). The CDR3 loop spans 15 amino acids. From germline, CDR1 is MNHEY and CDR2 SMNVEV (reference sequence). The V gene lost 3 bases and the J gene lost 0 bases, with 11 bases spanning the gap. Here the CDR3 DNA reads TGTGCCAGCAGTTTGACAGGTCCTTCTAACTATGGCTACACCTTC. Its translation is CASSLTGPSNYGYTF.

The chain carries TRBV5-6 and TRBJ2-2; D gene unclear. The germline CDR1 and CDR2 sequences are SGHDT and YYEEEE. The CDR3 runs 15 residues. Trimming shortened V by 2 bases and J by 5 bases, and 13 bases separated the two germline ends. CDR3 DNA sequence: TGTGCCAGCAGCTTTTACGACGATCGTACCGGGGAGCTGTTTTTT. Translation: CASSFYDDRTGELFF.

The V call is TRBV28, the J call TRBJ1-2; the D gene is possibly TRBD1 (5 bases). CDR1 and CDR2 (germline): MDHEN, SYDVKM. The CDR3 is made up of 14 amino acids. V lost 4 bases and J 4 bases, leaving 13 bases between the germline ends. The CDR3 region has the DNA TGTGCCAGCAGTTCCCGAGGAGGGGTCTATGGCTACACCTTC. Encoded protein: CASSSRGGVYGYTF.

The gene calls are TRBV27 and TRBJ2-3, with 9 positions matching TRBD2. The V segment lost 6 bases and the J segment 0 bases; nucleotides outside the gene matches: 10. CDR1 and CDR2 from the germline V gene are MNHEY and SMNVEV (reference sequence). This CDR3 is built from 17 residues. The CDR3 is CASRFPSGDSSTDTQYF. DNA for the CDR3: TGTGCCAGCAGGTTCCCTAGCGGGGATTCTAGCACAGATACGCAGTATTTT.

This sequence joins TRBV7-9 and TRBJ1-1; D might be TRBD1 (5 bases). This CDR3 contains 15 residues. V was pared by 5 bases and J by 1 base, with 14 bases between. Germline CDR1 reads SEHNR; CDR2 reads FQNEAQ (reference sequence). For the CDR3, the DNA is TGTGCCAGCAGCAGGAGGGACGGAGGGAACACTGAAGCTTTCTTT. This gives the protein CASSRRDGGNTEAFF. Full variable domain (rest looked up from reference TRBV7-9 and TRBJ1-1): DTGVSQNPRHKITKRGQNVTFRCDPISEHNRLYWYRQTLGQGPEFLTYFQNEAQLEKSRLLSDRFSAERPKGSFSTLEIQRTEQGDSAMYLCASSRRDGGNTEAFFGQGTRLTVV.

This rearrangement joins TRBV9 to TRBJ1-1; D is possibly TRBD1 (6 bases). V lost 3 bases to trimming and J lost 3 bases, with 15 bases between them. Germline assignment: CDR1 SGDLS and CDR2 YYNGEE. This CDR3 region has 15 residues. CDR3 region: CASSAGLEGDTEAFF. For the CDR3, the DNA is TGTGCCAGCAGCGCGGGATTGGAGGGGGACACTGAAGCTTTCTTT.

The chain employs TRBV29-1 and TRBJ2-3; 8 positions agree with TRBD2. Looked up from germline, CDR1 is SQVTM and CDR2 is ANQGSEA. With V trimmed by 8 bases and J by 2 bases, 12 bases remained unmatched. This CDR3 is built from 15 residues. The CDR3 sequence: CSSRGGQTHTDTQYF. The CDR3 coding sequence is TGCAGCTCCCGGGGGGGGCAGACCCACACAGATACGCAGTATTTT.

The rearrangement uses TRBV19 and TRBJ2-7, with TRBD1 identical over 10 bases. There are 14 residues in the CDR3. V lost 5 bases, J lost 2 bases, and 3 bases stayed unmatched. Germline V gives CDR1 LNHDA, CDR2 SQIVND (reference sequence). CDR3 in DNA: TGTGCCAGTAGTGTGACAGGGGGCCCCTACGAGCAGTACTTC. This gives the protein CASSVTGGPYEQYF.

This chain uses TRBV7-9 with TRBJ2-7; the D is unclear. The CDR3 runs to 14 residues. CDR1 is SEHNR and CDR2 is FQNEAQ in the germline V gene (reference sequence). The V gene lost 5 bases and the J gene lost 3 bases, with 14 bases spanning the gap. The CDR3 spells CASSHDTGFYEQYF. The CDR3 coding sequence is TGTGCCAGCAGCCACGATACTGGGTTCTACGAGCAGTACTTC.

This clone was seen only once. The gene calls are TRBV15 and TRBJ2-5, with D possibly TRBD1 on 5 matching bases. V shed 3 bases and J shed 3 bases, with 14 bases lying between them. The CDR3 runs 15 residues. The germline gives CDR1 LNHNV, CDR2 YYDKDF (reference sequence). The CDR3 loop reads CATSSPRTLEETQYF. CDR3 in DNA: TGTGCCACCAGCAGTCCTAGGACATTAGAAGAGACCCAGTACTTC.

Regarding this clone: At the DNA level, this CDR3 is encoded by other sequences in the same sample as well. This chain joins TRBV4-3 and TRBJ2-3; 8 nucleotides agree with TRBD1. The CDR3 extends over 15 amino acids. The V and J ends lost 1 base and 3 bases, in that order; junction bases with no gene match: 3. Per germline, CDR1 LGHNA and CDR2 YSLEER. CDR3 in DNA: TGCGCCAGCAGCCAAGGCACAGGGGGGACAGATACGCAGTATTTT. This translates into CASSQGTGGTDTQYF.